This TCR beta chain comes out of a study of cytomegalovirus exposure and HLA in healthy donors. Researchers ran the PCR with 60 Vbeta and 13 Jbeta primers. Sequencing used immunoSEQ multiplex PCR; TCRdb keeps in-frame clones, though not all of them. The sample lists 150,000 or so clones, approximately 80% occurring once. Study-level findings and limits: CMV serostatus was the sole immune exposure data available. The authors enumerated some 170 TCR beta chains as linked to cytomegalovirus.

With V trimmed by 5 bases and J by 7 bases, 9 bases remained unmatched. The CDR3 consists of 15 residues. The germline V gene has CDR1 SGHVS and CDR2 FQNEAQ. Of note for this clone: The antigen remains unidentified.

This rearrangement joins TRBV7-8 to TRBJ2-3, with TRBD2 identical over 10 bases. The receptor was derived from a male donor in good health and CMV-seronegative. Material for sequencing was PBMCs. The CDR3 bases are TGTGCCAGCAGCCCCACCAGCGGGGGGGCCAATACGCAGTATTTT. It is translated as CASSPTSGGANTQYF.